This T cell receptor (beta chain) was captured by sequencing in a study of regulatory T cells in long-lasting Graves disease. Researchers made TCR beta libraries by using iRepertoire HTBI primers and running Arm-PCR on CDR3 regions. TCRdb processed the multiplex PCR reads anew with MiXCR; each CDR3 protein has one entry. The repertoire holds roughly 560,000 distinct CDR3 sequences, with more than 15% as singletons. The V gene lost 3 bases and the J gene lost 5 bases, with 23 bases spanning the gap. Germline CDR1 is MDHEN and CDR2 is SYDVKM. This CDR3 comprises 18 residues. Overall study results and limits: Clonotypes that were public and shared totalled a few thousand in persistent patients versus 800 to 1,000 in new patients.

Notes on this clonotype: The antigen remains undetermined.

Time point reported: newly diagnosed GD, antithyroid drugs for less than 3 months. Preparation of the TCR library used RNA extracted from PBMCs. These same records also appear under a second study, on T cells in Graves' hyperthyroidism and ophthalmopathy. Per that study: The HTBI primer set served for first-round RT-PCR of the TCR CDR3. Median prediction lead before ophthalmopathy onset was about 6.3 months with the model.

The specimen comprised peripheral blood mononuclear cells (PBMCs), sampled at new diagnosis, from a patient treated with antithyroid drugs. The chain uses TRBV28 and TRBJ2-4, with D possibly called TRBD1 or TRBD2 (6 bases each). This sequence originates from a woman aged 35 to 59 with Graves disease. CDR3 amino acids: CASSFPRGVGGSQNIQYF. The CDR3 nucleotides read TGTGCCAGCAGTTTCCCAAGAGGGGTAGGGGGGAGTCAAAACATTCAGTACTTC.